The TCR beta chain described here comes from a study of breast tumors, draining lymph nodes, adjacent tissues. Study results and limitations: Tumors had less TCR diversity than lymph nodes, more than nontumor tissue. The lymph node origin of tumor T cells was framed as consistent with a hypothesis, not demonstrated.

A single record per CDR3 protein comes from TCRdb applying MiXCR to the multiplex PCR reads. The table records fewer than 150,000 distinct CDR3 sequences, over 20% of them present only once. Axillary draining lymph nodes of breast cancer patients supplied the node samples. This clonotype has more than one count but fewer than ten. The antigen remains undetermined. The length of the CDR3 is 16 residues. Trimming removed 5 bases at V and 4 bases at J, with 20 bases between. The V gene's germline CDR1 is MNHEY and CDR2 SVGAGI. This receptor was taken from a female donor with breast cancer. Some clones in this sample may be carry-over from other donors' samples. The chain employs TRBV6-5 and TRBJ1-2; D perhaps matches TRBD1 (6 bases). The sequencing sample was made of axillary lymph node tissue. CDR3 DNA sequence: TGTGCCAGCAGTCCCAAACCCAGGGGTTATGGCTATGGCTACACCTTC. Encoded protein: CASSPKPRGYGYGYTF.